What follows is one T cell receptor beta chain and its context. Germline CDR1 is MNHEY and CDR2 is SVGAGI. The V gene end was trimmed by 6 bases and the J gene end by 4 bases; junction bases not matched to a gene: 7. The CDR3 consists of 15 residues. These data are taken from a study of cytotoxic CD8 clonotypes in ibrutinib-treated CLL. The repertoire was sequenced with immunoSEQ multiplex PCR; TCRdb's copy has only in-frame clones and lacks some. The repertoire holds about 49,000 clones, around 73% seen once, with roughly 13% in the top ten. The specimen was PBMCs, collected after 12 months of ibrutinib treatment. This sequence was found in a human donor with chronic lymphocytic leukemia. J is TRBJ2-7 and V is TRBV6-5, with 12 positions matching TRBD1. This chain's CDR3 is CASRQGTGGSYEQYF. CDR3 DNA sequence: TGTGCCAGCAGACAAGGGACAGGGGGCTCTTACGAGCAGTACTTC.